This T cell receptor (beta chain) was obtained from a study of blood T cell repertoires in COVID-19. Study at large: From T cells, B-cell-depleted T cells, or PBMCs came the material, which was cDNA or gDNA.

Per the original methods: Amplifying reference gene primers gave estimates of nucleated cell counts. Repertoires were generated with immunoSEQ multiplex PCR, while TCRdb's copy carries only in-frame clones and drops some. That table is the source of V, J and clone size, and D and trimming were worked out from the DNA. The sample carries about 310,000 clones, 80% to 90% recorded once. The CDR3 is made up of 14 amino acids. Trimming took off 3 bases at V and 8 bases at J, with 13 bases between the two ends. Per the germline V gene, CDR1 is ENHRY and CDR2 is SYGVKD. The chain carries TRBV10-3 and TRBJ2-2; D remains ambiguous. Sequenced sample: peripheral blood. The TCR sequence derives from a man aged 50 to 59 with active or convalescent COVID-19. The CDR3 region is CAISDRLELGELFF. DNA for the CDR3: TGTGCCATCAGTGACAGACTTGAGTTGGGGGAGCTGTTTTTT.